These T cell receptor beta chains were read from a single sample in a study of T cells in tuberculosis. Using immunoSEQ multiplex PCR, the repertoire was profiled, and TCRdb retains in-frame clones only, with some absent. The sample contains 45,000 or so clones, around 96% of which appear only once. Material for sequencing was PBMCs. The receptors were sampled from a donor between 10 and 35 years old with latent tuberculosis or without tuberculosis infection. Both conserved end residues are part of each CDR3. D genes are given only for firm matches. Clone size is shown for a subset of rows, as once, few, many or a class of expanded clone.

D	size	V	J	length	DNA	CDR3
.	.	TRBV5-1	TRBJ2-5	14	TGCGCCAGCAGCCCCGGAGGAGGCCAAGAGACCCAGTACTTC	CASSPGGGQETQYF
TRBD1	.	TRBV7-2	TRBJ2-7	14	TGTGCCAGCAGCACCAGGGGGCTGATCTACGAGCAGTACTTC	CASSTRGLIYEQYF
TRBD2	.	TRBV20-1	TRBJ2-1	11	TGCAGTGCTAGCGGGGGGACCAATCCGTTCTTC	CSASGGTNPFF
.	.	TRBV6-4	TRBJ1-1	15	TGTGCCAGCAAAATGGACAGCAGTTTAAACACTGAAGCTTTCTTT	CASKMDSSLNTEAFF
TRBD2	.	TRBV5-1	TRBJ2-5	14	TGCGCCAGCAGCTCGGCGGGGACTAGAGAGACCCAGTACTTC	CASSSAGTRETQYF
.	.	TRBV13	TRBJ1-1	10	TGTGCCAGCAGTTTTAATGAAGCTTTCTTT	CASSFNEAFF
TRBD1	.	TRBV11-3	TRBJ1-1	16	TGTGCCAGCAGCTTCTCAAACCGACAGGGGGACACTGAAGCTTTCTTT	CASSFSNRQGDTEAFF
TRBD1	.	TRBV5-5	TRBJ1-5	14	TGTGCCAGCAGCATCCAGGGGGCGGGTCAGCCCCAGCATTTT	CASSIQGAGQPQHF
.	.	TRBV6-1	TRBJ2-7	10	TGTGCCAGCGGGCCCTACGAGCAGTACTTC	CASGPYEQYF
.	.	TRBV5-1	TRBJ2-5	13	TGCGCCAGCAGGGAGGGAGACCAAGAGACCCAGTACTTC	CASREGDQETQYF
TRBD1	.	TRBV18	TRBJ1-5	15	TGTGCCAGCAAGGGACAGGGGCCCGTAAATCAGCCCCAGCATTTT	CASKGQGPVNQPQHF
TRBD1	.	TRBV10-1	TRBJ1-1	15	TGCGCCAGCAGCCCGGGACAGGGGGTGAACACTGAAGCTTTCTTT	CASSPGQGVNTEAFF
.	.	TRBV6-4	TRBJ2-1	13	TGTGCCAGCAGCGCGACAGGCTACAATGAGCAGTTCTTC	CASSATGYNEQFF
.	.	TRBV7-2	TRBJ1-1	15	TGTGCCAGCAGCTTAGGGGGAGCCATGAACACTGAAGCTTTCTTT	CASSLGGAMNTEAFF
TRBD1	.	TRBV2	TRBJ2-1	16	TGTGCCAGCAGTGTATGGACAGGGATTCTAGACAATGAGCAGTTCTTC	CASSVWTGILDNEQFF
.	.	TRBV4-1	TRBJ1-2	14	TGCGCCAGCAGCACTCGGAGGGGCCACTATGGCTACACCTTC	CASSTRRGHYGYTF
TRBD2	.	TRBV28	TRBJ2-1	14	TGTGCCACCAGGAGCGGGAGCTCCTACAATGAGCAGTTCTTC	CATRSGSSYNEQFF
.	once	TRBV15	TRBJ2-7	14	TGTGCCACCAGCAGAGGGGACATAGGAACTGAACAGTACTTC	CATSRGDIGTEQYF
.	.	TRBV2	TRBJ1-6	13	TGTGCCAGCAGTGGGGGGGTTAATTCACCCCTCCACTTT	CASSGGVNSPLHF
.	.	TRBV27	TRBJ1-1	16	TGTGCCAGCAGCAACTTCGGGACACCTATGAACACTGAAGCTTTCTTT	CASSNFGTPMNTEAFF
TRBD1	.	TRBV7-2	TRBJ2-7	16	TGTGCCAGCAGCTTAACATGGGACAGGGAAACGTACGAGCAGTACTTC	CASSLTWDRETYEQYF
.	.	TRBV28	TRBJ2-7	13	TGTGCCAGCAGCCGGGGTGGGTCCTACGAGCAGTACTTC	CASSRGGSYEQYF
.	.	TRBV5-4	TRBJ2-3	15	TGTGCCAGCAGATTAAGTAGCCGAGTATCAGATACGCAGTATTTT	CASRLSSRVSDTQYF
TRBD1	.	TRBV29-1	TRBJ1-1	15	TGCAGCGTGCTCCTGCCCGGGACAGGGTTCACTGAAGCTTTCTTT	CSVLLPGTGFTEAFF
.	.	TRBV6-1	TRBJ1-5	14	TGTGCCAGCAGTGAGCTCGGACAAAATCAGCCCCAGCATTTT	CASSELGQNQPQHF
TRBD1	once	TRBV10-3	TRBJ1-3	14	TGTGCCATCAAATGGGACAGGGCTGGAAACACCATATATTTT	CAIKWDRAGNTIYF
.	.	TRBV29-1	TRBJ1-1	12	TGCAGCGTTTACTCGGGTGGCACTGAAGCTTTCTTT	CSVYSGGTEAFF
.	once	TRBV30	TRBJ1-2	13	TGTGCCAGGGACCGGGAGGGTTCTTTGGGCTACACCTTC	CARDREGSLGYTF
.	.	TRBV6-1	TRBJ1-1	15	TGTGCCAGCAGTGAAGTTAACAGGGAAAACACTGAAGCTTTCTTT	CASSEVNRENTEAFF
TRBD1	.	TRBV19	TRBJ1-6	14	TGTGCCAGTAGTACACAGGGGTCACGCTCACCCCTCCACTTT	CASSTQGSRSPLHF
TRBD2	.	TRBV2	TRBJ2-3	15	TGTGCCAGCAGGGGGACTAGCGGGGTTGTGGATACGCAGTATTTT	CASRGTSGVVDTQYF